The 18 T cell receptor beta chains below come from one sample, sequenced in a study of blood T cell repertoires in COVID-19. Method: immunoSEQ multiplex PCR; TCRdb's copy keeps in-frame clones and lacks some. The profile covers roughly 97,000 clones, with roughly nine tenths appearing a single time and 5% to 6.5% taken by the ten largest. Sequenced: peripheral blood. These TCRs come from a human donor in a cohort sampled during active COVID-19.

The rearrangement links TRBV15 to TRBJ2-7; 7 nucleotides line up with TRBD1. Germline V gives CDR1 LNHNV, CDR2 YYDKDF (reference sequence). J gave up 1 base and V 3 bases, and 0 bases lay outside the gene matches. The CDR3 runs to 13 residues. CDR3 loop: CATSRDRSYEQYF. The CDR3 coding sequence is TGTGCCACCAGCAGGGACAGGTCCTACGAGCAGTACTTC. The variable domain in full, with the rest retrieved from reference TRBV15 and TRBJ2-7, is DAMVIQNPRYQVTQFGKPVTLSCSQTLNHNVMYWYQQKSSQAPKLLFHYYDKDFNNEADTPDNFQSRRPNTSFCFLDIRSPGLGDTAMYLCATSRDRSYEQYFGPGTRLTVT.

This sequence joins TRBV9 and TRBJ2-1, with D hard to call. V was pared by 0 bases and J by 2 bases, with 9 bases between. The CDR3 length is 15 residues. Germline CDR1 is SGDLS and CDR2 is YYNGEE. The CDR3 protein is CASSVVASAYNEQFF. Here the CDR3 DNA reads TGTGCCAGCAGCGTAGTTGCGAGTGCCTACAATGAGCAGTTCTTC.

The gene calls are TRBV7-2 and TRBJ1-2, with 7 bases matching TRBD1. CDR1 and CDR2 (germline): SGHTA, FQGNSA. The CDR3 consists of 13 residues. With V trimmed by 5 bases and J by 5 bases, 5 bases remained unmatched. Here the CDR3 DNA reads TGTGCCAGCAGCCCCGGGACAGTGTATGGCTACACCTTC. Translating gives CASSPGTVYGYTF. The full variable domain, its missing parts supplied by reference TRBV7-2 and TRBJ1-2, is GAGVSQSPSNKVTEKGKDVELRCDPISGHTALYWYRQSLGQGLEFLIYFQGNSAPDKSGLPSDRFSAERTGGSVSTLTIQRTQQEDSAVYLCASSPGTVYGYTFGSGTRLTVV.

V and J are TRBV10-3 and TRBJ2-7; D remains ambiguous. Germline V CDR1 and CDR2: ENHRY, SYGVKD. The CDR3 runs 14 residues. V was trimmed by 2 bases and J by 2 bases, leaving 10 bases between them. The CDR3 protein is CAISEQHLTYEQYF. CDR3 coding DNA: TGTGCCATCAGTGAGCAACACCTTACCTACGAGCAGTACTTC.

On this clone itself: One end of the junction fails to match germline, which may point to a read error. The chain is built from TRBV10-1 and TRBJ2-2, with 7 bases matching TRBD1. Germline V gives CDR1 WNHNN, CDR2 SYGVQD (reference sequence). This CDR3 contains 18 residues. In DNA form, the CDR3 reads TGCGCCAGCAGTGACGGGACAGTCTTACCCCGCGAACACCGGGGAGCTGTTTTT. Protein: CASSDGTVLPREHRGAVF.

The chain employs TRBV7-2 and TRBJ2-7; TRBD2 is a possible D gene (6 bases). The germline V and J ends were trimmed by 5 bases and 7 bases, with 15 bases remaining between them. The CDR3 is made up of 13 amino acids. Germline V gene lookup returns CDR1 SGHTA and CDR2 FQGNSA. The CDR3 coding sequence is TGTGCCAGCAGCCCGCAGGGTGCGGGAGAGCAGTACTTC. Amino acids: CASSPQGAGEQYF.

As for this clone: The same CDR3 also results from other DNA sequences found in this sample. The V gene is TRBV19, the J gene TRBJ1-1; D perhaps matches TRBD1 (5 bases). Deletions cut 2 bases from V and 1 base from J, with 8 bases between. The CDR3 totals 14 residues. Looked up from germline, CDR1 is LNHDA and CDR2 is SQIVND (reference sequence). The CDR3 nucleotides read TGTGCCAGTAGTATACTTCAGGGGAACACTGAAGCTTTCTTT. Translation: CASSILQGNTEAFF.

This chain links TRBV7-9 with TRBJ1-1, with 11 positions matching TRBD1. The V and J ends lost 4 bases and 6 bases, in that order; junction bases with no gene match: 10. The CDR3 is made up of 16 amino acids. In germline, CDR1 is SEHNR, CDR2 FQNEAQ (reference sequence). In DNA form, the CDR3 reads TGTGCCAGCAGCTCGTACCGGGACAGGGGGGATGCTGAAGCTTTCTTT. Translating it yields CASSSYRDRGDAEAFF.

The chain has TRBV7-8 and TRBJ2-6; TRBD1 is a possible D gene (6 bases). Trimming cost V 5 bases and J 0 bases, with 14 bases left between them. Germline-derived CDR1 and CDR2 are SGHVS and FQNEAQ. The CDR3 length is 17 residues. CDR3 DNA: TGTGCCAGCAGCCGAATAAGGGACATCTCTGGGGCCAACGTCCTGACTTTC. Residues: CASSRIRDISGANVLTF.

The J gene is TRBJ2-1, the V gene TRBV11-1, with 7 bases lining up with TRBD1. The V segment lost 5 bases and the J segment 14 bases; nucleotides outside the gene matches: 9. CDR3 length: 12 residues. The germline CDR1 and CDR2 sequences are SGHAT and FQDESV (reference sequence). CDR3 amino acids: CASSPDRDREFF. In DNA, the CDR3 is TGTGCCAGCAGCCCCGACAGGGATCGGGAGTTCTTC.

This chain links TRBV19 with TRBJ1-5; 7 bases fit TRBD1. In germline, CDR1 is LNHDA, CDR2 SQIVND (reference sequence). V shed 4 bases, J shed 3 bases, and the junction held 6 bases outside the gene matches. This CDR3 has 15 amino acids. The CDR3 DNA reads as TGTGCCAGTAGTACCCGACAGGGATCCAATCAGCCCCAGCATTTT. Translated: CASSTRQGSNQPQHF. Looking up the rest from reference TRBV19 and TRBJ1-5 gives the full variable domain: DGGITQSPKYLFRKEGQNVTLSCEQNLNHDAMYWYRQDPGQGLRLIYYSQIVNDFQKGDIAEGYSVSREKKESFPLTVTSAQKNPTAFYLCASSTRQGSNQPQHFGDGTRLSIL.

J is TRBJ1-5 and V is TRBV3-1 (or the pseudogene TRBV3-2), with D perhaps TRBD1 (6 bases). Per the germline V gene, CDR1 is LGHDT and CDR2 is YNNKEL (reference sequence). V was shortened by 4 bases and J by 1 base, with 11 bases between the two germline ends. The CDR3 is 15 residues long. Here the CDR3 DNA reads TGTGCCAGCAGCCTGGGACATCGCAGCAATCAGCCCCAGCATTTT. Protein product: CASSLGHRSNQPQHF.

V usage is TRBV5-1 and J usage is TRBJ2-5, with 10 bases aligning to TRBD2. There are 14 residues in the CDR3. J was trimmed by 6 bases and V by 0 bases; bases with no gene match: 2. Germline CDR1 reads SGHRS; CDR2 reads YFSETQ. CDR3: CASSLEREGQTQYF. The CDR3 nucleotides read TGCGCCAGCAGCTTGGAGCGGGAGGGGCAGACCCAGTACTTC.

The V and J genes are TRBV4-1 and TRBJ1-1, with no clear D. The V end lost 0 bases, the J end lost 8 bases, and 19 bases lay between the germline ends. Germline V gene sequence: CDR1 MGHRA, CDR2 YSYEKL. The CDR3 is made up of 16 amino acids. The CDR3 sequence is CASSQEALRLGREAFF. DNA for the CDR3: TGCGCCAGCAGCCAAGAGGCATTACGGCTAGGTAGGGAAGCTTTCTTT.

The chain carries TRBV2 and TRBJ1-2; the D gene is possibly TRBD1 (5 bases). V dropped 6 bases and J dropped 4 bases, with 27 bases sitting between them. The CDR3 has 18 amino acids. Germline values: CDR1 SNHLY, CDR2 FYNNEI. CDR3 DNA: TGTGCCAGCAGGAGTAAGGGGCTCGGTGGCCCGGTTGGCTATGGCTACACCTTC. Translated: CASRSKGLGGPVGYGYTF.

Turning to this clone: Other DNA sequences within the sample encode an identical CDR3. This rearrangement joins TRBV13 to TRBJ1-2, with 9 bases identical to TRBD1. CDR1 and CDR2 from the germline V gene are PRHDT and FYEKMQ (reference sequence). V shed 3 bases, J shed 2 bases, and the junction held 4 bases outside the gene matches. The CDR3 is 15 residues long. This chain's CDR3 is CASSLAGTGNYGYTF. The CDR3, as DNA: TGTGCCAGCAGCTTGGCCGGGACAGGGAACTATGGCTACACCTTC.

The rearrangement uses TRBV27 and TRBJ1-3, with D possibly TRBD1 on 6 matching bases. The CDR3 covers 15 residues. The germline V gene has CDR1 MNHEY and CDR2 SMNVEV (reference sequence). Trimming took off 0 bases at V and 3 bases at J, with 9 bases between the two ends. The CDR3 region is CASSLSKGVGNTIYF. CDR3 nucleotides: TGTGCCAGCAGTTTATCAAAGGGGGTTGGAAACACCATATATTTT.

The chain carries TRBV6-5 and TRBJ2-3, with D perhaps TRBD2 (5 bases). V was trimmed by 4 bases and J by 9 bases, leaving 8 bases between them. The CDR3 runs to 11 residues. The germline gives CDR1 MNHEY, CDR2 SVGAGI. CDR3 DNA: TGTGCCAGCAGTTCGGGGTTCACGCAGTATTTT. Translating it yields CASSSGFTQYF.